These T cell receptor beta chains were read from a single sample in a study of identical twins. TCRdb called the 5' RACE reads again in MiXCR, with one record for every CDR3 protein. The profile shows 100,000 to 110,000 distinct CDR3 sequences, around 5.5% of them singletons. The sample comprised memory T cells sorted from blood. The receptor set was obtained from a woman in her forties or fifties in good health. CDR3s include the opening cysteine and the closing phenylalanine or tryptophan. A D gene is named only where the DNA matches it firmly. Only some rows state a clone size, as once, few, many or a class for expanded clones.

cdr3_aa | cdr3_nt | j_call | clone_size | d_call | v_call
CAPDFEPGQGIQGGVWETQYF | TGTGCCCCCGACTTCGAACCGGGACAGGGGATTCAAGGAGGGGTTTGGGAGACCCAGTACTTC | TRBJ2-5 | many | TRBD1 | TRBV24-1
CASSILQGSASYNEQFF | TGTGCCAGCAGCATTCTCCAGGGTAGTGCCTCCTACAATGAGCAGTTCTTC | TRBJ2-1 | many | . | TRBV5-5
CASSDPHPAPNTEAFF | TGTGCCAGCAGTGACCCTCACCCGGCCCCGAACACTGAAGCTTTCTTT | TRBJ1-1 | many | . | TRBV6-2/TRBV6-3
CAAGTGTYNEQFF | TGTGCCGCAGGGACTGGAACCTACAATGAGCAGTTCTTC | TRBJ2-1 | few | . | TRBV10-3
CASSLGKVADEQFF | TGCGCCAGCAGCTTGGGTAAGGTTGCTGATGAGCAGTTCTTC | TRBJ2-1 | many | . | TRBV5-1
CASSSGLAGGPNEQFF | TGTGCCAGCAGCTCCGGACTAGCGGGAGGACCGAATGAGCAGTTCTTC | TRBJ2-1 | many | TRBD2 | TRBV11-2
CASSIASTLTGELFF | TGTGCCAGTAGTATCGCCTCGACATTAACCGGGGAGCTGTTTTTT | TRBJ2-2 | many | . | TRBV19
CASSRRTGNEAFF | TGTGCCAGCAGCCGTCGGACAGGGAATGAAGCTTTCTTT | TRBJ1-1 | few | TRBD1 | TRBV14
CASSKRGISGANVLTF | TGTGCCAGCAGCAAAAGGGGGATTTCTGGGGCCAACGTCCTGACTTTC | TRBJ2-6 | few | . | TRBV21-1
CASRRQMNTEAFF | TGTGCCAGCAGGAGACAGATGAACACTGAAGCTTTCTTT | TRBJ1-1 | few | . | TRBV6-5
CASSTTGTNSPLHF | TGTGCCAGCAGCACCACAGGGACGAATTCACCCCTCCACTTT | TRBJ1-6 | many | . | TRBV6-1
CASSPRLHPRKTNYGYTF | TGTGCCAGCAGTCCGAGGTTGCACCCTAGGAAGACTAACTATGGCTACACCTTC | TRBJ1-2 | many | . | TRBV12-3/TRBV12-4
CASSPGGTAIGGQYF | TGTGCCAGCAGCCCCGGGGGGACAGCCATAGGTGGGCAGTACTTC | TRBJ2-7 | many | . | TRBV2
CSARTGKRSTDTQYF | TGCAGTGCTAGGACGGGAAAGCGGAGCACAGATACGCAGTATTTT | TRBJ2-3 | few | . | TRBV20-1
CASKRSTDTQYF | TGTGCCAGCAAACGGAGCACAGATACGCAGTATTTT | TRBJ2-3 | many | . | TRBV6-1
CSVPAGTGSNSPLHF | TGCAGCGTTCCCGCTGGGACAGGGAGCAATTCACCCCTCCACTTT | TRBJ1-6 | many | TRBD1 | TRBV29-1
CSANPFRSTDTQYF | TGCAGTGCTAATCCCTTTAGGAGCACAGATACGCAGTATTTT | TRBJ2-3 | many | . | TRBV20-1
CASSYLYEKLFF | TGTGCCAGCAGCTACCTGTATGAAAAACTGTTTTTT | TRBJ1-4 | many | . | TRBV7-9
CAWSADVEQFF | TGTGCCTGGAGTGCTGATGTTGAGCAGTTCTTC | TRBJ2-1 | . | . | TRBV30
CASTLGGGGTDTQYF | TGTGCCAGCACCCTTGGGGGAGGGGGTACAGATACGCAGTATTTT | TRBJ2-3 | many | . | TRBV12-3/TRBV12-4
CSGLRQGFTEAFF | TGCAGCGGACTACGACAGGGGTTCACTGAAGCTTTCTTT | TRBJ1-1 | . | TRBD1 | TRBV29-1
CAWSQAGRVRTEAFF | TGTGCCTGGAGTCAAGCGGGGAGGGTCAGGACTGAAGCTTTCTTT | TRBJ1-1 | . | . | TRBV30
CASSLALNEQFF | TGCGCCAGCAGCTTGGCCTTGAATGAGCAGTTCTTC | TRBJ2-1 | many | . | TRBV5-1
CASSMGLASDEQFF | TGTGCCAGCAGCATGGGACTAGCGAGCGATGAGCAGTTCTTC | TRBJ2-1 | many | TRBD2 | TRBV11-3
CASRKRGGQYNEQFF | TGTGCCAGCAGGAAGAGGGGGGGCCAATACAATGAGCAGTTCTTC | TRBJ2-1 | . | . | TRBV6-5
CATSRDGSLWTQYF | TGTGCCACCAGCAGAGATGGTAGCCTCTGGACCCAGTACTTC | TRBJ2-5 | many | . | TRBV15
CASGLVGMNTEAFF | TGTGCTAGTGGTTTGGTTGGAATGAACACTGAAGCTTTCTTT | TRBJ1-1 | many | . | TRBV12-5
CASSLLGGTDTQYF | TGTGCCAGCAGCTTACTGGGAGGCACAGATACGCAGTATTTT | TRBJ2-3 | many | . | TRBV7-9
CASRGTSGSTGELFF | TGTGCCAGCAGGGGGACTAGCGGGAGCACCGGGGAGCTGTTTTTT | TRBJ2-2 | few | TRBD2 | TRBV28
CASSPTGTGGGFVGQYF | TGCGCCAGCAGCCCTACCGGGACAGGGGGCGGTTTTGTCGGGCAGTACTTC | TRBJ2-7 | . | TRBD1 | TRBV4-1
CATSGINQPQHF | TGTGCCACCAGCGGGATCAATCAGCCCCAGCATTTT | TRBJ1-5 | many | . | TRBV6-2/TRBV6-3
CASSQSRDSNNEQFF | TGTGCCAGCAGCCAATCCCGGGACAGCAACAATGAGCAGTTCTTC | TRBJ2-1 | many | TRBD1 | TRBV4-2
CASSSGQGLGPSGNTIYF | TGCGCCAGCAGCTCAGGACAGGGCTTGGGTCCCTCTGGAAACACCATATATTTT | TRBJ1-3 | many | TRBD1 | TRBV5-1
CASRRGAEAFF | TGTGCCAGCAGACGGGGGGCTGAAGCTTTCTTT | TRBJ1-1 | many | . | TRBV12-3/TRBV12-4
CASSGTRTTGNEQYF | TGTGCCAGCAGTGGAACCCGAACTACAGGGAACGAGCAGTACTTC | TRBJ2-7 | . | . | TRBV6-1
CASSTRGGEFGYTF | TGTGCCAGCAGTACGAGAGGGGGCGAGTTTGGCTACACCTTC | TRBJ1-2 | . | TRBD1 | TRBV12-3/TRBV12-4
CASRERETQYF | TGTGCCAGCAGGGAGAGAGAGACCCAGTACTTC | TRBJ2-5 | many | . | TRBV6-2/TRBV6-3
CASSLGTLAGVASYNEQFF | TGCGCCAGCAGCTTGGGAACGCTAGCGGGAGTAGCCTCCTACAATGAGCAGTTCTTC | TRBJ2-1 | many | TRBD2 | TRBV5-1
CASDKSRTPPYEQYF | TGTGCCAGCGATAAATCTAGGACACCGCCCTACGAGCAGTACTTC | TRBJ2-7 | many | . | TRBV2
CASSPPLRHGGNTIYF | TGTGCCAGCAGCCCTCCCCTTAGACATGGTGGAAACACCATATATTTT | TRBJ1-3 | many | . | TRBV7-8
CASSLISRDNEQFF | TGTGCCAGCAGTTTGATCTCTAGAGACAATGAGCAGTTCTTC | TRBJ2-1 | many | . | TRBV12-3/TRBV12-4
CASSHDRVNQPQHF | TGTGCCAGCAGCCACGACAGGGTCAATCAGCCCCAGCATTTT | TRBJ1-5 | many | TRBD1 | TRBV12-3/TRBV12-4
CASSPRANYGYTF | TGTGCCAGCAGTCCACGGGCCAACTATGGCTACACCTTC | TRBJ1-2 | few | . | TRBV12-3/TRBV12-4
CASSLEWDTEAFF | TGTGCCAGCAGCTTAGAGTGGGACACTGAAGCTTTCTTT | TRBJ1-1 | many | . | TRBV7-6
CASSTRGVGRGNTEAFF | TGTGCCAGCAGCACCCGAGGGGTAGGTCGTGGAAACACTGAAGCTTTCTTT | TRBJ1-1 | many | . | TRBV11-1
CAITRSGQGTDEQFF | TGTGCCATCACCAGATCGGGACAGGGGACGGATGAGCAGTTCTTC | TRBJ2-1 | many | TRBD1 | TRBV10-3
CSALTGLSSYEQYF | TGCAGTGCTTTGACAGGGCTAAGCTCCTACGAGCAGTACTTC | TRBJ2-7 | many | TRBD1 | TRBV20-1
CASSVGDSNTEAFF | TGTGCCAGCAGCGTTGGGGACAGCAACACTGAAGCTTTCTTT | TRBJ1-1 | many | TRBD1 | TRBV9
CASSLGTGRNTGELFF | TGTGCCAGCAGCCTCGGGACAGGGAGAAACACCGGGGAGCTGTTTTTT | TRBJ2-2 | many | TRBD1 | TRBV7-2